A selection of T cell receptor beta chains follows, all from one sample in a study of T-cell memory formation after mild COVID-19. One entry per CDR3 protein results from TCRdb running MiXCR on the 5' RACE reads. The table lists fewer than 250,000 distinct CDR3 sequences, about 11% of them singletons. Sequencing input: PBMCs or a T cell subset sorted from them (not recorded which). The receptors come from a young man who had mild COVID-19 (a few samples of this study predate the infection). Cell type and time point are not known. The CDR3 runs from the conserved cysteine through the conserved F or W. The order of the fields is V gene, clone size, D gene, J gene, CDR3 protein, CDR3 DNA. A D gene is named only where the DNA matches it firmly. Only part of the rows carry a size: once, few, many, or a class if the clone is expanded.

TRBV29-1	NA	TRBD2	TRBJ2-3	CSHRLAATDTQYF	TGCAGCCACCGGCTAGCGGCCACAGATACGCAGTATTTT
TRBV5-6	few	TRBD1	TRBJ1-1	CASRSPQGAATEAFF	TGTGCCAGCAGGTCCCCACAGGGGGCCGCCACTGAAGCTTTCTTT
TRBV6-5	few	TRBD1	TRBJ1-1	CASSGQGEGNTEAFF	TGTGCCAGCAGCGGACAGGGAGAGGGGAACACTGAAGCTTTCTTT
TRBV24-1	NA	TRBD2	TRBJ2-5	CATSDPAGVETQYF	TGTGCCACCAGTGATCCAGCGGGAGTCGAGACCCAGTACTTC
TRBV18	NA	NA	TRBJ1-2	CASSPSDGYGYTF	TGTGCCAGCTCACCTTCGGACGGCTATGGCTACACCTTC
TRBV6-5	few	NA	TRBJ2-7	CASSYGGANYEQYF	TGTGCCAGCAGTTATGGGGGAGCTAACTACGAGCAGTACTTC
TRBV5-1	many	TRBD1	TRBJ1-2	CASSPVTGSYGYTF	TGCGCCAGCAGCCCGGTGACAGGGAGTTATGGCTACACCTTC
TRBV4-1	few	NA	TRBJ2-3	CASSDRHSSTDTQYF	TGCGCCAGCAGCGACCGACATAGTAGCACAGATACGCAGTATTTT
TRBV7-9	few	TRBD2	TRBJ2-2	CASRERGTNTGELFF	TGTGCCAGCAGGGAGCGGGGAACCAACACCGGGGAGCTGTTTTTT
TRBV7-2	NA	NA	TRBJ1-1	CASSSDTAMNTEAFF	TGTGCCAGCAGCTCGGACACAGCGATGAACACTGAAGCTTTCTTT
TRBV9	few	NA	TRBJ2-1	CASSVAPGRGESYNEQFF	TGTGCCAGCAGCGTAGCCCCTGGCAGAGGAGAATCCTACAATGAGCAGTTCTTC
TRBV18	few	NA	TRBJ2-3	CASSPLGSTDTQYF	TGTGCCAGCTCACCCTTGGGAAGCACAGATACGCAGTATTTT
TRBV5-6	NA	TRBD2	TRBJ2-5	CASSTYPSGGRETQYF	TGTGCCAGCAGCACCTACCCTAGCGGGGGGCGGGAGACCCAGTACTTC
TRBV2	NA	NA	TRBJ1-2	CASSEGPGGGYTF	TGTGCCAGCAGTGAAGGTCCTGGAGGTGGCTACACCTTC
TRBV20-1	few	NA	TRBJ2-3	CSATKGPPADTQYF	TGCAGTGCTACCAAGGGTCCCCCCGCAGATACGCAGTATTTT
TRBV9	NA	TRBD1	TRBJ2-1	CASSPQQGSTYNEQFF	TGTGCCAGCAGCCCTCAACAGGGGTCAACCTACAATGAGCAGTTCTTC
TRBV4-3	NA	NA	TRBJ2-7	CASSQDRRTATPYEQYF	TGCGCCAGCAGCCAAGATCGCCGGACAGCGACCCCCTACGAGCAGTACTTC
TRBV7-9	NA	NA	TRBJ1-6	CASSLKAETPLHF	TGTGCCAGCAGCTTAAAGGCGGAAACACCCCTCCACTTT
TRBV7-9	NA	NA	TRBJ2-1	CASSLARIPSVDEQFF	TGTGCCAGCAGCTTAGCCCGGATCCCGTCTGTCGATGAGCAGTTCTTC
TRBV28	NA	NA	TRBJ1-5	CASSFPGDQPQHF	TGTGCCAGCAGTTTCCCGGGGGATCAGCCCCAGCATTTT
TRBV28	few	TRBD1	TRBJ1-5	CASNGGTGAQPQHF	TGTGCCAGCAACGGTGGGACAGGGGCTCAGCCCCAGCATTTT
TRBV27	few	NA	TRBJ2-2	CASSRPHGELFF	TGTGCCAGCAGCCGCCCCCACGGGGAGCTGTTTTTT
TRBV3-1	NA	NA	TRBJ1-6	CASSSRHFALHF	TGTGCCAGCAGCTCAAGGCACTTTGCCCTCCACTTT
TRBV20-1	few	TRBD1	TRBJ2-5	CSAWDRVRETQYF	TGCAGTGCCTGGGACAGGGTGAGGGAGACCCAGTACTTC
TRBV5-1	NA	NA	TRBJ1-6	CASRISGGPNSPLHF	TGCGCCAGCAGGATCTCGGGGGGCCCTAATTCACCCCTCCACTTT
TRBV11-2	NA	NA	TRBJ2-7	CASSLDLGSYEQYF	TGTGCCAGCAGCTTAGACTTAGGTAGCTACGAGCAGTACTTC
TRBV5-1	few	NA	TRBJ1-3	CASSFLPSSGNTIYF	TGCGCCAGCAGCTTTCTCCCCAGCTCTGGAAACACCATATATTTT
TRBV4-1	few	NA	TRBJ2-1	CASSHFPGELYNEQFF	TGCGCCAGCAGCCATTTTCCGGGGGAGCTCTACAATGAGCAGTTCTTC